The 25 T cell receptor beta chains below come from one sample, sequenced in a study of vaccination effects on CD4 cells after COVID-19. Their target antigens are unknown. Under the ViraFEST assay, PBMC were stimulated with viral peptide pools so that antigen-specific CD4+ T cells expanded. Sequencing was performed afterwards. A 10-day culture period preceded the isolation of CD4+ T cells. This table comes from immunoSEQ multiplex PCR, and its TCRdb copy is limited to in-frame clones, with some not included. This table holds tens of thousands of clones, roughly two thirds found once. The sequences come from CD4+ T cells from PBMCs cultured with HCoV-229E spike peptides, collected before COVID-19 vaccination. These receptors were collected from a human donor who received a COVID-19 vaccine.

The chain joins TRBV14 to TRBJ1-2, with D possibly TRBD1 on 6 matching bases. CDR3 size: 18 residues. CDR1 and CDR2 from the germline V gene are SGHDN and FVKESK. The ends were cut back, 4 bases at V and 4 bases at J, with 25 bases in the middle. Here the CDR3 reads CASSPGQKWRRSFYGYTF. CDR3 nucleotide sequence: TGTGCCAGCAGCCCTGGACAGAAATGGAGACGGTCGTTCTATGGCTACACCTTC.

This clone has just one count. The V and J genes are TRBV7-9 and TRBJ2-7; possibly TRBD1 or TRBD2 for D (6 bases each). This CDR3 region has 12 residues. Per the germline V gene, CDR1 is SEHNR and CDR2 is FQNEAQ (reference sequence). CDR3 protein: CASSLADTGASV. The CDR3 coding sequence is TGTGCCAGCAGCTTAGCGGATACGGGGGCATCGGTC.

This clone was seen only once. The chain links TRBV7-2 to TRBJ2-7; perhaps D is TRBD1 or TRBD2 (5 bases each). V was pared by 5 bases and J by 3 bases, with 14 bases between. The germline CDR1 and CDR2 sequences are SGHTA and FQGNSA. CDR3 size: 14 residues. The CDR3 region has the DNA TGTGCCAGCAGCGACCGGGACGGTTACTACGAGCAGTACTTC. As protein: CASSDRDGYYEQYF. Combining the CDR3 with reference TRBV7-2 and TRBJ2-7 gives the whole variable domain GAGVSQSPSNKVTEKGKDVELRCDPISGHTALYWYRQSLGQGLEFLIYFQGNSAPDKSGLPSDRFSAERTGGSVSTLTIQRTQQEDSAVYLCASSDRDGYYEQYFGPGTRLTVT.

The chain links TRBV9 to TRBJ2-7; D remains ambiguous. The CDR3 is made up of 14 amino acids. The ends were cut back, 3 bases at V and 0 bases at J, with 10 bases in the middle. Germline CDR1 SGDLS, CDR2 YYNGEE. CDR3 DNA: TGTGCCAGCAGCGAGGGTTTAGGCTCCTACGAGCAGTACTTC. As protein: CASSEGLGSYEQYF.

This chain uses TRBV18 with TRBJ2-7; no clear D. The CDR3 runs 15 residues. The germline V gene has CDR1 KGHSH and CDR2 LQKENI. V was cut by 3 bases and J by 2 bases, with 14 bases left in between. In nucleotides, the CDR3 is TGTGCCAGCTCACCCCGAAAGACCCTAGCCTACGAGCAGTACTTC. Translated: CASSPRKTLAYEQYF.

The rearrangement uses TRBV30 and TRBJ1-5, with D possibly matching TRBD1 (5 bases). V was trimmed by 2 bases and J by 3 bases, leaving 14 bases between them. This CDR3 spans 15 amino acids. Per the germline V gene, CDR1 is GTSNPN and CDR2 is SVGIG (reference sequence). The CDR3 spells CAWSTTDRPNQPQHF. In nucleotides, the CDR3 is TGTGCCTGGAGTACCACAGACAGACCCAATCAGCCCCAGCATTTT.

The chain joins TRBV6-5 to TRBJ1-6; D gene ambiguous. CDR3 length: 14 amino acids. Trimming left V 8 bases short and J 5 bases short, with 13 bases between. Germline loops: CDR1 MNHEY, CDR2 SVGAGI. The CDR3 loop reads CASRPRADNSPLHF. The CDR3 DNA reads as TGTGCCAGCCGGCCGAGGGCCGATAATTCACCCCTCCACTTT.

CDR3 DNA: TGTGCCAGCTCACCACGAGTAGGGATGATCTATGGCTACACCTTC. Translation gives CASSPRVGMIYGYTF. This chain uses TRBV18 with TRBJ1-2; D gene ambiguous. The CDR3 runs to 15 residues. CDR1 is KGHSH, CDR2 LQKENI, per germline. The V end lost 1 base, the J end lost 4 bases, and 13 bases lay between the germline ends.

This clone was counted between two and nine times. The V call is TRBV30, the J call TRBJ1-1, with 7 bases lining up with TRBD1. V lost 4 bases, J lost 3 bases, and 11 bases stayed unmatched. The CDR3 runs to 15 residues. The germline CDR1 and CDR2 sequences are GTSNPN and SVGIG (reference sequence). CDR3 in DNA: TGTGCCTGGACGATCCCGGACAGGCGGGACACTGAAGCTTTCTTT. Translating gives CAWTIPDRRDTEAFF. Drawing the rest from reference TRBV30 and TRBJ1-1, the complete variable domain is SQTIHQWPATLVQPVGSPLSLECTVEGTSNPNLYWYRQAAGRGLQLLFYSVGIGQISSEVPQNLSASRPQDRQFILSSKKLLLSDSGFYLCAWTIPDRRDTEAFFGQGTRLTVV.

This sequence joins TRBV20-1 and TRBJ2-5, with TRBD2 matching over 7 bases. Germline V gives CDR1 DFQATT, CDR2 SNEGSKA (reference sequence). With V trimmed by 3 bases and J by 2 bases, 3 bases remained unmatched. The CDR3 consists of 13 residues. The CDR3 here is CSASPGLQETQYF. The CDR3, as DNA: TGCAGTGCTAGTCCGGGACTACAAGAGACCCAGTACTTC.

V usage is TRBV27 and J usage is TRBJ1-2, with no clear D. The CDR3 spans 13 residues. The V end lost 2 bases, the J end lost 2 bases, and 6 bases lay between the germline ends. CDR1 and CDR2 from the germline V gene are MNHEY and SMNVEV (reference sequence). The CDR3 is CASSLAENYGYTF. The CDR3 DNA follows: TGTGCCAGCAGTTTAGCGGAAAACTATGGCTACACCTTC.

V and J are TRBV3-1 (or the pseudogene TRBV3-2) and TRBJ1-2, with D unresolved. Germline V gene data show CDR1 as LGHDT and CDR2 as YNNKEL (reference sequence). This CDR3 is 11 amino acids long. Trimming removed 7 bases from V and 4 bases from J, with 7 bases in between. In DNA, the CDR3 is TGTGCCAGCAAGGGCAGCTATGGCTACACCTTC. Protein product: CASKGSYGYTF.

This clone was observed a few times. CDR3 amino acids: CASNRDAQETQYF. The CDR3 DNA sequence: TGTGCCAGCAATAGGGACGCCCAAGAGACCCAGTACTTC. The gene calls are TRBV2 and TRBJ2-5, with D perhaps assigned TRBD1 or TRBD2 (5 bases each). The CDR3 has 13 residues. Per germline, CDR1 SNHLY and CDR2 FYNNEI. The V end lost 7 bases, the J end lost 1 base, and 10 bases lay between the germline ends.

The rearrangement uses TRBV28 and TRBJ1-5, with 8 nucleotides matching TRBD1. Germline-derived CDR1 and CDR2 are MDHEN and SYDVKM. V dropped 6 bases and J dropped 3; count of bases not matched to a gene: 7. The CDR3 is 15 amino acids. In nucleotides, the CDR3 is TGTGCCAGCAGGCTATCGACAGGGGCCAATCAGCCCCAGCATTTT. Encoded protein: CASRLSTGANQPQHF.

The chain links TRBV4-2 to TRBJ2-5, with D possibly being TRBD2 (5 bases). V lost 1 base and J 1 base, leaving 10 bases between the germline ends. CDR3 length: 15 amino acids. The germline CDR1 and CDR2 sequences are LGHNA and YNFKEQ. The CDR3: CASSQGRSGQETQYF. The DNA for the CDR3 is TGTGCCAGCAGCCAAGGGAGGAGTGGCCAAGAGACCCAGTACTTC.

This clone appeared once. This chain links TRBV11-3 with TRBJ1-2; 7 nucleotides line up with TRBD1. V was clipped by 5 bases and J by 13 bases; unmatched bases: 16. The germline gives CDR1 SGHNT, CDR2 YENEEA. The CDR3 spans 14 residues. CDR3 in DNA: TGTGCCAGCAGCCCCGTACCGACCGGGACAGCCATCACCTTC. Protein sequence: CASSPVPTGTAITF.

The chain has TRBV18 and TRBJ2-6; D call uncertain. The CDR3 has 15 amino acids. CDR1 and CDR2 from the germline V gene are KGHSH and LQKENI. V gave up 6 bases and J gave up 0 bases, with 9 bases separating them. CDR3 amino acids: CASSPGISGANVLTF. The CDR3 region has the DNA TGTGCCAGCTCGCCAGGAATCTCTGGGGCCAACGTCCTGACTTTC.

The chain carries TRBV7-3 and TRBJ2-5; a possible D gene is TRBD2 (6 bases). CDR3 length equals 13 residues. The germline V gene encodes CDR1 SGHTA and CDR2 FQGTGA. With 5 bases removed from V and 4 bases from J, the gap between germline ends came to 11 bases. CDR3 residues: CASSRGVGETQYF. The CDR3 bases are TGTGCCAGCAGCCGCGGGGTAGGAGAGACCCAGTACTTC.

V usage is TRBV29-1 and J usage is TRBJ1-1; the match to TRBD1 covers 9 bases. The CDR3 is 13 residues long. Germline CDR1 is SQVTM and CDR2 is ANQGSEA. V dropped 5 bases and J dropped 1; count of bases not matched to a gene: 2. The CDR3 is CSVLGQGNTEAFF. CDR3 DNA sequence: TGCAGCGTTTTGGGACAGGGGAACACTGAAGCTTTCTTT.

This rearrangement joins TRBV9 to TRBJ1-1, with unresolved D. Germline loops: CDR1 SGDLS, CDR2 YYNGEE. The ends were cut back, 5 bases at V and 8 bases at J, with 13 bases in the middle. The length of the CDR3 is 12 residues. The CDR3 region is CASSSGEREAFF. The DNA for the CDR3 is TGTGCCAGCAGTTCCGGGGAAAGGGAAGCTTTCTTT.

The gene calls are TRBV5-1 and TRBJ2-7; D possibly corresponds to TRBD1 (5 bases). The CDR3 covers 15 residues. From germline, CDR1 is SGHRS and CDR2 YFSETQ. V was pared by 3 bases and J by 2 bases, with 15 bases between. CDR3 sequence reads: CASSSSRASAYEQYF. The CDR3 DNA reads as TGCGCCAGCAGCTCATCCAGGGCTTCCGCCTACGAGCAGTACTTC.

This chain connects TRBV29-1 to TRBJ1-2; D call uncertain. The CDR3 spans 14 residues. Trimming pared 7 bases from V and 2 bases from J, leaving 17 bases between. In germline, CDR1 is SQVTM, CDR2 ANQGSEA. The CDR3 DNA is TGCAGCGCGGAACACCTTACGGGGAACTATGGCTACACCTTC. The encoded protein is CSAEHLTGNYGYTF.

This chain joins TRBV27 and TRBJ1-3; D is ambiguous. This CDR3 has 14 amino acids. Germline V CDR1 and CDR2: MNHEY, SMNVEV (reference sequence). The V and J ends lost 7 bases and 4 bases respectively, with 14 bases between them. The CDR3 loop reads CASKGNPKGNTIYF. The CDR3, as DNA: TGTGCCAGCAAGGGTAACCCGAAGGGAAACACCATATATTTT.

J is TRBJ2-1 and V is TRBV20-1; D is ambiguous. V was pared by 5 bases and J by 7 bases, with 6 bases between. The CDR3 runs 10 residues. In germline, CDR1 is DFQATT, CDR2 SNEGSKA (reference sequence). The CDR3 spells CSASHNEQFF. CDR3 nucleotide sequence: TGCAGTGCTTCCCATAATGAGCAGTTCTTC.

This sequence joins TRBV15 and TRBJ2-1, with D unresolved. The CDR3 is 13 amino acids. CDR1 LNHNV and CDR2 YYDKDF come from the germline V gene (reference sequence). Trimming took off 5 bases at V and 2 bases at J, with 7 bases between the two ends. CDR3 sequence reads: CATSWEAYNEQFF. CDR3 nucleotide sequence: TGTGCCACCAGCTGGGAAGCCTACAATGAGCAGTTCTTC.